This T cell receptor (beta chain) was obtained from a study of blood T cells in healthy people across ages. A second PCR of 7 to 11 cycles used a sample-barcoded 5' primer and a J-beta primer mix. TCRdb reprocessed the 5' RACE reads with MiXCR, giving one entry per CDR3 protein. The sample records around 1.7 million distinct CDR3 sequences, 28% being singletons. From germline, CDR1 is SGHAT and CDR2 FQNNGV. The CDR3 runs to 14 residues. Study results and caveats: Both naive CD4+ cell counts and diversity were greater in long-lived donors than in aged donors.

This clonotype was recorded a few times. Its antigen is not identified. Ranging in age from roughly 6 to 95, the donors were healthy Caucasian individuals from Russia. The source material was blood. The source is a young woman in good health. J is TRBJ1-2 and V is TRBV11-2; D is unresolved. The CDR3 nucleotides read TGTGCACCCGGTGGGGATAACGGTTGGCATGGCTACACCTTC. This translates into CAPGGDNGWHGYTF.